This is a list of T cell receptor beta chains from one sample in a study of spatial heterogeneity in lung cancer. Each CDR3 protein is one row after TCRdb ran MiXCR on the 5' RACE reads. The sample includes over a thousand distinct CDR3 sequences, about 10% of them seen just once. Sequences were derived from lung tumor tissue, sampled at surgery. The origin of the receptors is a female donor with early-stage non-small cell lung cancer. Each CDR3 is given with its conserved first and last residue. The D gene is left open where the match is weak. The size field is filled for only some rows; it gives once, few, many or a size class.

j_gene	d_gene	abundance	v_gene	CDR3nt	CDR3aa
TRBJ1-1	.	medium-sized	TRBV20-1	TGCAGCGCCGAGTTACCGGGACCTCCGAACACTGAAGCTTTCTTT	CSAELPGPPNTEAFF
TRBJ2-7	TRBD2	medium-sized	TRBV7-8	TGTGCCAGCAGCTTAGTTCCGGGAGGCGGTCTCTCCTACGAGCAGTACTTC	CASSLVPGGGLSYEQYF
TRBJ2-7	.	many	TRBV7-2	TGTGCCAGCAGCCTTCGCTACGAGCAGTACTTC	CASSLRYEQYF
TRBJ2-1	.	medium-sized	TRBV19	TGTGCCAGTACCGACAGCTTTTACAATGAGCAGTTCTTC	CASTDSFYNEQFF
TRBJ2-7	TRBD2	medium-sized	TRBV6-2/TRBV6-3	TGTGCCAGCAGAACCGGGACTAGCGGAACCTACGAGCAGTACTTC	CASRTGTSGTYEQYF
TRBJ2-7	TRBD2	.	TRBV12-3/TRBV12-4	TGTGCCAGCAGTGTTAGCGGGAGGGCCTACGAGCAGTACTTC	CASSVSGRAYEQYF
TRBJ2-5	TRBD1	medium-sized	TRBV12-3/TRBV12-4	TGTGCCAGCAATGCCGGGACAGGGGGAGAGACCCAGTACTTC	CASNAGTGGETQYF
TRBJ1-1	TRBD1	medium-sized	TRBV18	TGTGCCAGCTCACCATCCCAGGGGGTCCTCAAGAAGAACACTGAAGCTTTCTTT	CASSPSQGVLKKNTEAFF
TRBJ1-1	.	.	TRBV5-1	TGCGCCAGCAGCTTGTTAGGAGACACTGAAGCTTTCTTT	CASSLLGDTEAFF
TRBJ2-3	.	medium-sized	TRBV12-3/TRBV12-4	TGTGCCAGCAGTTACAGGGGCACAGATACGCAGTATTTT	CASSYRGTDTQYF
TRBJ2-3	TRBD2	.	TRBV10-3	TGTGCCATCAGTGAGGGGACTAGCGGGGGCCGCACAGATACGCAGTATTTT	CAISEGTSGGRTDTQYF
TRBJ2-3	.	medium-sized	TRBV2	TGTGCCAGCAGTGCAATGGGCACAGATACGCAGTATTTT	CASSAMGTDTQYF
TRBJ2-1	TRBD2	many	TRBV20-1	TGCAGTGCCAACCCACCGGGACTAGCGGGTAGTAGCTCCTACAATGAGCAGTTCTTC	CSANPPGLAGSSSYNEQFF
TRBJ1-1	TRBD1	.	TRBV6-5	TGTGCCAGCAGCCGCCGGGACAGTCAAGCTTTCTTT	CASSRRDSQAFF
TRBJ1-5	.	medium-sized	TRBV6-1	TGTGCCAGCAGTGCGACACATAGCAATCAGCCCCAGCATTTT	CASSATHSNQPQHF
TRBJ2-7	TRBD2	large	TRBV20-1	TGCAGTGCCCCCAGTGCGGGAGGGCTCTACGAGCAGTACTTC	CSAPSAGGLYEQYF
TRBJ2-5	.	many	TRBV10-2	TGCGCCAGCAGTGAGATAGGGGACTTGCTAGGGACCCAGTACTTC	CASSEIGDLLGTQYF
TRBJ2-7	TRBD2	large	TRBV20-1	TGCAGTGCCCTTAGGCCAGCGGGGGGCTACGAGCAGTACTTC	CSALRPAGGYEQYF
TRBJ1-1	TRBD1	medium-sized	TRBV7-2	TGTGCCAGCAGCCCGACCGGACAGGGGCCGATGAACACTGAAGCTTTCTTT	CASSPTGQGPMNTEAFF
TRBJ2-5	TRBD1	.	TRBV7-9	TGTGCCAGCAGCCCCGGACAGGGGTCAGAGACCCAGTACTTC	CASSPGQGSETQYF
TRBJ2-2	.	few	TRBV30	TGTGCCGGTCAGCCGTCTTGGGGTACCGGGGAGCTGTTTTTT	CAGQPSWGTGELFF
TRBJ1-5	.	many	TRBV27	TGTGCCAGCAGTCCTAGGGGGGGCAATCAGCCCCAGCATTTT	CASSPRGGNQPQHF
TRBJ1-4	.	few	TRBV6-6	TGTGCCAGCAGTAATCCGGGACAAGGAAATGAAAAACTGTTTTTT	CASSNPGQGNEKLFF
TRBJ2-7	.	medium-sized	TRBV19	TGTGCCAGTAGTATAGCTCACTCCGGGGGCTCCTACGAGCAGTACTTC	CASSIAHSGGSYEQYF
TRBJ2-7	.	large	TRBV29-1	TGCAGCGTTGGGACAAAGGGCGGGGTCGACGAGCAGTACTTC	CSVGTKGGVDEQYF
TRBJ2-6	TRBD1	medium-sized	TRBV5-1	TGCGCCAGCAGCTCAGGGGGCGGTACTGGGGCCAACGTCCTGACTTTC	CASSSGGGTGANVLTF
TRBJ2-7	TRBD1	medium-sized	TRBV18	TGTGCCAGCTCACCACTGACCGGGACAGGGGACCCCTACGAGCAGTACTTC	CASSPLTGTGDPYEQYF
TRBJ2-7	TRBD2	medium-sized	TRBV7-2	TGTGCCAGCAGCTTAGGGGCTAGCGGGGGGTACGAGCAGTACTTC	CASSLGASGGYEQYF
TRBJ2-1	TRBD2	many	TRBV5-6	TGTGCCAGCAGCGTAGCGGGAGGGCCTTACAATGAGCAGTTCTTC	CASSVAGGPYNEQFF
TRBJ1-1	.	medium-sized	TRBV5-1	TGCGCCAGCAGCGCTGGTGGGGGGTTGAACACTGAAGCTTTCTTT	CASSAGGGLNTEAFF
TRBJ2-5	TRBD1	.	TRBV5-1	TGCGCCAGCAGCTTGAGCCGACAGGGTCAAGAGACCCAGTACTTC	CASSLSRQGQETQYF
TRBJ2-5	.	large	TRBV7-3	TGTGCCAGCAGCTTAGATCACAGGGCTGAGGAGACCCAGTACTTC	CASSLDHRAEETQYF
TRBJ2-7	.	large	TRBV19	TGTGCCAGTAGTCCACCGGGGAGGCACGAGCAGTACTTC	CASSPPGRHEQYF
TRBJ2-7	TRBD2	hyperexpanded	TRBV7-2	TGTGCCAGCAGCTCAGGACTAGCGGGAGTGGGGGAGCAGTACTTC	CASSSGLAGVGEQYF
TRBJ1-6	.	few	TRBV7-2	TGTGCCAGCAGCTTATCTGTTAATTCACCCCTCCACTTT	CASSLSVNSPLHF
TRBJ2-3	.	medium-sized	TRBV6-6	TGTGCCAGCACAAAAACCGGGGGGCGCGGCACAGATACGCAGTATTTT	CASTKTGGRGTDTQYF
TRBJ2-2	.	.	TRBV20-1	TGCAGTGCTAGAGATTTCCAGAACACCGGGGAGCTGTTTTTT	CSARDFQNTGELFF
TRBJ2-7	TRBD1	few	TRBV7-8	TGTGCCAGCAGCACATGGGGACAGGGGACCTACGAGCAGTACTTC	CASSTWGQGTYEQYF
TRBJ2-1	.	many	TRBV7-7	TGTGCTAGCAGCCCGACGAGCAGGGCCAATGAGCAGTTCTTC	CASSPTSRANEQFF
TRBJ2-1	.	many	TRBV28	TGTGCCAGCGCCCCGGGAAATTCCTACTACAATGAGCAGTTCTTC	CASAPGNSYYNEQFF
TRBJ2-1	.	many	TRBV12-5	TGTGCTAGTGGGGAAGTCACCTCCTACAATGAGCAGTTCTTC	CASGEVTSYNEQFF
TRBJ2-6	.	medium-sized	TRBV7-2	TGTGCCAGCAGCCTGGGGATGGCTGGGGCCAACGTCCTGACTTTC	CASSLGMAGANVLTF
TRBJ1-6	.	medium-sized	TRBV23-1	TGCGCCAGCAGTCAATATTCTTTTCTTAATTCACCCCTCCACTTT	CASSQYSFLNSPLHF
TRBJ2-1	.	large	TRBV4-3	TGCGCCAGCAGCCAAGAAGGAACCAGGGACAATGAGCAGTTCTTC	CASSQEGTRDNEQFF
TRBJ2-3	.	medium-sized	TRBV7-2	TGTGCCAGCAGCCCACAGGGTGTCTATACAGATACGCAGTATTTT	CASSPQGVYTDTQYF
TRBJ1-5	.	medium-sized	TRBV7-2	TGTGCCAGCAGCTTCTTGGCAGCTATCAATCAGCCCCAGCATTTT	CASSFLAAINQPQHF
TRBJ2-3	TRBD2	medium-sized	TRBV20-1	TGCAGTGCTAGGACTAGCGGGAGTGATGGGGCAGATACGCAGTATTTT	CSARTSGSDGADTQYF
TRBJ2-1	TRBD2	medium-sized	TRBV6-2/TRBV6-3	TGTGCCAGCAGTTACGAACGACTAGCGGGAGGAGGTAATGAGCAGTTCTTC	CASSYERLAGGGNEQFF